One and the same sample provided the 8 T cell receptor beta chains below, sequenced in a study of T cells in Graves' hyperthyroidism and ophthalmopathy. The investigators amplified TCR beta CDR3 regions from RNA transcripts. The HTBI primer set served for first-round RT-PCR of the TCR CDR3. TCRdb reprocessed the multiplex PCR reads via MiXCR and lists one record per CDR3 protein. The profile shows more than 500,000 distinct CDR3 sequences, 14% to 15% of them singletons. Material: blood. These receptor sequences come from a middle-aged woman with Graves' ophthalmopathy.

This clonotype was counted many times. This chain connects TRBV11-2 to TRBJ1-1; 10 nucleotides match TRBD1. Trimming at V came to 5 bases and at J to 10 bases, leaving 7 bases not matched to a gene. Germline CDR1 SGHAT, CDR2 FQNNGV. The CDR3 has 13 amino acids. CDR3 bases: TGTGCCAGCAGCCCGACAGGGGGCCGAGGAGCTTTCTTT. Translated: CASSPTGGRGAFF.

This clonotype was recorded at least ten times. The rearrangement uses TRBV2 and TRBJ2-2; 7 bases are shared with TRBD1. Trimming took 3 bases from V and 9 from J; bases not matched to a gene: 10. This CDR3 comprises 15 residues. Looked up from germline, CDR1 is SNHLY and CDR2 is FYNNEI. CDR3 amino acids: CASSDEGANFRELFF. The CDR3 DNA sequence: TGTGCCAGCAGTGATGAGGGGGCAAATTTCCGGGAGCTGTTTTTT.

V and J are TRBV29-1 and TRBJ2-7, with 9 bases lining up with TRBD2. The CDR3 covers 14 residues. CDR1 SQVTM and CDR2 ANQGSEA come from the germline V gene. Unmatched junction bases numbered 10, after V lost 4 bases and J lost 6 bases. The CDR3 reads CSVGETSGGSEQYF. CDR3 sequence (DNA): TGCAGCGTTGGAGAGACTAGCGGTGGCTCCGAGCAGTACTTC.

On this clonotype: The CDR3 carries no conserved terminal phenylalanine or tryptophan, so it likely arises from a read error. V and J are TRBV2 and TRBJ2-5; 7 nucleotides agree with TRBD1. Germline loops: CDR1 SNHLY, CDR2 FYNNEI. The ends lost 7 bases at V and 0 bases at J; junction bases unmatched: 5. The length of the CDR3 is 14 residues. CDR3 nucleotide sequence: TGTGCCAGCACCCCGGACAGGCACCAAGAGACCCAGTACTCC. It specifies CASTPDRHQETQYS.

This clonotype was recorded at least ten times. The chain joins TRBV12-3 or TRBV12-4 to TRBJ2-7; 12 nucleotides agree with TRBD1. V shed 7 bases and J 3 bases; nucleotides not matched to a gene: 7. This CDR3 has 15 residues. CDR3 residues: CASTLGQGALYEQYF. Here the CDR3 DNA reads TGTGCCAGCACCCTGGGACAGGGGGCACTCTACGAGCAGTACTTC.

This clonotype was picked up many times. This chain uses TRBV28 with TRBJ2-7; D is tentatively TRBD1 or TRBD2 (5 bases each). The length of the CDR3 is 15 residues. Trimming stripped 7 bases from V and 3 bases from J, with 19 bases between. Per the germline V gene, CDR1 is MDHEN and CDR2 is SYDVKM. CDR3 in amino acids: CASIAGTPMVYEQYF. Written as DNA, the CDR3 is TGTGCCAGCATTGCCGGGACCCCTATGGTCTACGAGCAGTACTTC.

In its sample, this clonotype was seen many times. The chain combines TRBV15 with TRBJ2-6; D remains ambiguous. V lost 1 base, J lost 0 bases, and 4 bases lay in between. There are 15 residues in the CDR3. Germline-derived CDR1 and CDR2 are LNHNV and YYDKDF (reference sequence). As DNA, the CDR3 is TGTGCCACCAGCAGAGGTGGCTCTGGGGCCAACGTCCTGACTTTC. Translation: CATSRGGSGANVLTF.

This rearrangement joins TRBV3-1 to TRBJ1-2, with 9 bases identical to TRBD1. V lost 6 bases to trimming and J lost 2 bases; unmatched junction nucleotides: 7. This CDR3 contains 15 residues. From germline, CDR1 is LGHDT and CDR2 YNNKEL (reference sequence). CDR3 nucleotides: TGTGCCAGCAGTCAGTACAGGGGGCTCAACTATGGCTACACCTTC. Translating gives CASSQYRGLNYGYTF.